The 21 T cell receptor beta chains reported below all come from one sample, sequenced in a study of regulatory T cells in long-lasting Graves disease. Arm-PCR of CDR3 regions with iRepertoire HTBI primers generated TCR beta libraries. TCRdb re-derived calls from the multiplex PCR reads in MiXCR, one entry per CDR3 protein. The data contain roughly 500,000 distinct CDR3 sequences, more than 10% of them singletons. Regarding time point: newly diagnosed GD, antithyroid drugs for less than 3 months. RNA extracted from PBMCs served as the sequencing template. These sequences were also reported in another study, on T cells in Graves' hyperthyroidism and ophthalmopathy.

Sequences were derived from peripheral blood mononuclear cells (PBMCs), sampled at new diagnosis, from a patient treated with antithyroid drugs. The receptors were sampled from a woman younger than 45 with Graves disease.

This clonotype showed up many times. The chain employs TRBV27 and TRBJ2-2; D is uncertain. Germline loops: CDR1 MNHEY, CDR2 SMNVEV (reference sequence). Trimming pared 2 bases from V and 3 bases from J, leaving 7 bases between. The CDR3 extends over 14 amino acids. CDR3 bases: TGTGCCAGCAGTTTAGGCTTGTACACCGGGGAGCTGTTTTTT. It translates to CASSLGLYTGELFF.

About this clonotype itself: Since a far larger clone is one base different, this is likely a read error. CDR3 in amino acids: CASSSGELETQYF. In DNA form, the CDR3 reads TGTGCCAGCAGCTCAGGAGAGTTAGAGACCCAGTACTTC. This chain connects TRBV27 to TRBJ2-5, with D uncertain. V gave up 6 bases and J gave up 4 bases, with 12 bases separating them. There are 13 residues in the CDR3. CDR1 is MNHEY, CDR2 SMNVEV, per germline (reference sequence).

This clonotype has ten or more counts. CDR3 in DNA: TGTGCCAGCAGCTTGCAGGGGAGCACCGGGGAGCTGTTTTTT. Protein sequence: CASSLQGSTGELFF. The chain recombines TRBV7-2 with TRBJ2-2; maybe TRBD1 (6 bases). V was pared by 3 bases and J by 4 bases, with 9 bases between. Germline assignment: CDR1 SGHTA and CDR2 FQGNSA. The CDR3 totals 14 residues.

This clonotype was found many times. The chain couples TRBV11-2 to TRBJ2-1, with D possibly TRBD2 on 5 matching bases. Germline values: CDR1 SGHAT, CDR2 FQNNGV. The V and J ends lost 5 bases and 4 bases respectively, with 18 bases between them. CDR3 length: 16 residues. CDR3 DNA: TGTGCCAGCAGCCGAAGGACTGTCCCAGCTTACAATGAGCAGTTCTTC. It encodes CASSRRTVPAYNEQFF.

With respect to this clonotype: A read error is likely, as this CDR3 ends without the conserved phenylalanine or tryptophan. The CDR3 nucleotides read TGCAGTGCTAGACGGACTTCTTCCTACGAGCAGTACCTC. Protein: CSARRTSSYEQYL. The chain links TRBV20-1 to TRBJ2-7, with a tentative D call TRBD2 (5 bases). CDR1 and CDR2 from the germline V gene are DFQATT and SNEGSKA (reference sequence). Deletions cut 2 bases from V and 1 base from J, with 9 bases between. The CDR3 loop spans 13 amino acids.

This clonotype was seen ten or more times. The genes are TRBV10-3 and TRBJ1-2; 11 nucleotides agree with TRBD1. This CDR3 spans 13 amino acids. Germline CDR1 reads ENHRY; CDR2 reads SYGVKD. V lost 11 bases, J lost 7 bases, and 9 bases stayed unmatched. The CDR3 protein is CAVAGTGGSGYTF. The CDR3 coding sequence is TGTGCCGTGGCCGGGACAGGGGGAAGTGGCTACACCTTC.

On this clonotype itself: The CDR3 does not close with the conserved phenylalanine or tryptophan, likely indicating a read error. The CDR3: CSAGGRVENEQYL. As DNA, the CDR3 is TGCAGTGCTGGCGGGAGAGTGGAGAACGAGCAGTACCTC. V is TRBV20-1 and J is TRBJ2-7; 7 bases map to TRBD2. The CDR3 is 13 amino acids. The germline V gene encodes CDR1 DFQATT and CDR2 SNEGSKA (reference sequence). J was trimmed by 5 bases and V by 5 bases; bases with no gene match: 9.

To note about this clonotype: This may be a read error: a much more frequent sequence differs by one nucleotide. The chain joins TRBV28 to TRBJ2-7; D might be TRBD2 (6 bases). CDR1 and CDR2 (germline): MDHEN, SYDVKM. This CDR3 contains 14 residues. The CDR3 spells CASSSGAGFYERYF. The DNA of the CDR3 is TGTGCCAGCAGTTCGGGAGCGGGCTTCTACGAGCGGTACTTC.

The V call is TRBV7-3, the J call TRBJ2-3; 8 bases are a match to TRBD1. Trimming at V came to 6 bases and at J to 4 bases, leaving 6 bases not matched to a gene. From germline, CDR1 is SGHTA and CDR2 FQGTGA. There are 14 residues in the CDR3. Written as DNA, the CDR3 is TGTGCCAGCAGTTATCAGGGGGCGGCAGATACGCAGTATTTT. It specifies CASSYQGAADTQYF.

This clonotype was seen ten or more times. This chain joins TRBV7-2 and TRBJ2-1; 7 bases fit TRBD2. Germline V gives CDR1 SGHTA, CDR2 FQGNSA. The V and J ends lost 2 bases and 3 bases, in that order; junction bases with no gene match: 7. The CDR3 extends over 16 amino acids. The CDR3 sequence: CASSLSSRDYYNEQFF. The DNA of the CDR3 is TGTGCCAGCAGCTTAAGTAGCAGGGACTACTACAATGAGCAGTTCTTC.

In this sample, this clonotype turned up many times. This rearrangement joins TRBV2 to TRBJ1-6; D gene ambiguous. CDR3 length: 15 residues. With 6 bases removed from V and 0 bases from J, the gap between germline ends came to 9 bases. Germline loops: CDR1 SNHLY, CDR2 FYNNEI. The DNA for the CDR3 is TGTGCCAGCAGATCCAGGAGCTCCTATAATTCACCCCTCCACTTT. The encoded protein is CASRSRSSYNSPLHF.

This clonotype was recorded a few times. This chain joins TRBV11-2 and TRBJ2-5, with 7 bases lining up with TRBD1. Germline V gene lookup returns CDR1 SGHAT and CDR2 FQNNGV. The CDR3 length is 15 residues. J gave up 4 bases and V 5 bases, and 10 bases lay outside the gene matches. The CDR3 DNA reads TGTGCCAGCAGCCAAGATCGCGAGGGGGCAGAGACCCAGTACTTC. Its protein is CASSQDREGAETQYF.

This clonotype has at least ten counts. J is TRBJ1-4 and V is TRBV18; perhaps TRBD1 as D (5 bases). The CDR3 is 14 residues long. Germline lookup yields CDR1 KGHSH and CDR2 LQKENI. Trimming took off 6 bases at V and 5 bases at J, with 13 bases between the two ends. The CDR3 DNA follows: TGTGCCAGCTCCCCAAGGGACGGCAATGAAAAACTGTTTTTT. As protein: CASSPRDGNEKLFF.

In this sample, this clonotype turned up many times. V usage is TRBV6-2 or TRBV6-3 and J usage is TRBJ2-7; D perhaps matches TRBD2 (6 bases). Germline CDR1 MNHEY, CDR2 SVGEGT. The germline V and J ends were trimmed by 5 bases and 2 bases, with 13 bases remaining between them. CDR3 size: 14 residues. The CDR3, as DNA: TGTGCCAGCAGTCCGGCCGGGACTCCCTACGAGCAGTACTTC. Encoded protein: CASSPAGTPYEQYF.

Note on this clonotype: With a much larger clone just one base away, this may be a read error. V usage is TRBV7-9 and J usage is TRBJ1-6; D is uncertain. The CDR3 extends over 11 amino acids. Looked up from germline, CDR1 is SEHNR and CDR2 is FQNEAQ (reference sequence). V shed 2 bases and J shed 9 bases, with 2 bases lying between them. The CDR3, as DNA: TGTGCCAGCAGCTTAATTTCACCCCTCCACTTT. Translating gives CASSLISPLHF.

At least ten counts were recorded for this clonotype. The chain recombines TRBV30 with TRBJ1-2; D is ambiguous. Trimming left V 4 bases short and J 4 bases short, with 13 bases between. CDR1 GTSNPN and CDR2 SVGIG come from the germline V gene (reference sequence). CDR3 length equals 13 residues. The CDR3 DNA sequence: TGTGCCTGGACGCTCGTGAACAGCTATGGCTACACCTTC. It translates to CAWTLVNSYGYTF.

This clonotype was found a few times. A single base separates this from a much larger clone, so it may be a read error. The chain recombines TRBV30 with TRBJ1-1; D remains ambiguous. CDR1 and CDR2 from the germline V gene are GTSNPN and SVGIG (reference sequence). The length of the CDR3 is 13 residues. Here the CDR3 DNA reads TGTGCCCGGAGTGTACGAGTGAACACTGAAGCTTTCTTT. Its translation: CARSVRVNTEAFF. Filled out from reference TRBV30 and TRBJ1-1, the complete variable domain reads SQTIHQWPATLVQPVGSPLSLECTVEGTSNPNLYWYRQAAGRGLQLLFYSVGIGQISSEVPQNLSASRPQDRQFILSSKKLLLSDSGFYLCARSVRVNTEAFFGQGTRLTVV.

The chain recombines TRBV6-1 with TRBJ2-1; TRBD2 agrees at 8 bases. The CDR3 contains 13 residues. Germline V lookup: CDR1 MNHNS, CDR2 SASEGT. V trimming: 11 bases; J trimming: 2 bases; junction bases outside the gene matches: 5. The CDR3 reads CAAGGGPYNEQFF. The CDR3 nucleotides are TGTGCCGCCGGGGGGGGCCCCTACAATGAGCAGTTCTTC.

This clonotype was counted many times. V is TRBV13 and J is TRBJ2-7; TRBD2 matches at 9 bases. From germline, CDR1 is PRHDT and CDR2 FYEKMQ (reference sequence). The V and J ends lost 4 bases and 1 base, in that order; junction bases with no gene match: 11. The CDR3 sequence is 17 residues long. The CDR3 bases are TGTGCCAGCAGCTACACCACGGGACTAGCCTTGTCCTACGAGCAGTACTTC. This translates into CASSYTTGLALSYEQYF.

This clonotype was seen just once. A much larger clone sits a single nucleotide away, making a read error possible. V and J are TRBV7-8 and TRBJ2-1; 7 bases agree with TRBD2. Germline CDR1 SGHVS, CDR2 FQNEAQ. The CDR3 is made up of 15 amino acids. The CDR3 is CASSLNRDYYNEQLF. The CDR3 DNA sequence: TGTGCCAGCAGCTTAAACCGGGACTACTACAATGAGCAGCTCTTC.

A few counts support this clonotype. A much larger clone sits a single nucleotide away, making a read error possible. The chain couples TRBV10-3 to TRBJ1-6, with no clear D. Germline loops: CDR1 ENHRY, CDR2 SYGVKD. The CDR3 is 14 amino acids. V lost 6 bases and J lost 7, with 13 bases in between. This CDR3 reads CAISGRRGNSPLHF. The CDR3 DNA sequence: TGTGCCATCAGCGGTCGGCGGGGAAATTCACCCCTCCACTTT.